The clone carrying this T cell receptor beta chain was detected many times. The antigen is unknown. The source of the sample is a study of T-cell memory formation after mild COVID-19. Deletions cut 1 base from V and 1 base from J, with 13 bases between. The V gene's germline CDR1 is KGHSH and CDR2 LQKENI. The CDR3 runs 17 residues. General observations from the study: Contracting clones localized mainly to CM and EM when CD4+ and mainly to EMRA when CD8+.

One entry per CDR3 protein, called by TCRdb with MiXCR from the 5' RACE reads. Of around 470,000 distinct CDR3 sequences listed, approximately 20% are singletons. This clonotype was sampled from an adult woman who had mild COVID-19 (a few samples of this study predate the infection). Cell type and time point are not known. Material: PBMCs or a T cell subset sorted from them (not recorded which). The gene calls are TRBV18 and TRBJ2-2, with a tentative D call TRBD2 (5 bases). The CDR3 reads CASSPLGETLNTGELFF. CDR3 nucleotide sequence: TGTGCCAGCTCACCACTCGGGGAGACGTTGAACACCGGGGAGCTGTTTTTT. Looking up the rest from reference TRBV18 and TRBJ2-2 gives the full variable domain: NAGVMQNPRHLVRRRGQEARLRCSPMKGHSHVYWYRQLPEEGLKFMVYLQKENIIDESGMPKERFSAEFPKEGPSILRIQQVVRGDSAAYFCASSPLGETLNTGELFFGEGSRLTVL.